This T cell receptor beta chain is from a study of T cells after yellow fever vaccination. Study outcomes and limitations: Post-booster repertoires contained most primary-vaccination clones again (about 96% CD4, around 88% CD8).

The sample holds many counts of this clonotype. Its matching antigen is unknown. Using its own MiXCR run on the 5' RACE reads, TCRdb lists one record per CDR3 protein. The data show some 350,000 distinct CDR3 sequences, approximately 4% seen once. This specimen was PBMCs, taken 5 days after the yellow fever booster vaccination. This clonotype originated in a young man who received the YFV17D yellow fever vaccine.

The CDR3, as DNA: TGTGCCACAACGCAGACAGATGGCACAGATACGCAGTATTTT. It encodes CATTQTDGTDTQYF. This chain links TRBV10-3 with TRBJ2-3; the D gene is possibly TRBD1 (5 bases). V lost 10 bases and J 1 base, leaving 15 bases between the germline ends. The CDR3 sequence is 14 residues long. Germline V gene sequence: CDR1 ENHRY, CDR2 SYGVKD.